This T cell receptor (beta chain) was found in a study of blood T cell repertoires in COVID-19. Study-wide background: Acute and convalescent COVID-19 samples came from the United States, Italy and Spain. PBMCs, B-cell-depleted T cells, or T cells were the source of the cDNA or gDNA that made up the material.

CDR1 SGHNT and CDR2 YYREEE come from the germline V gene (reference sequence). J lost 2 bases, V lost 0 bases, and 1 base had no gene match. This CDR3 region has 14 residues. As processed by the authors: Amplifying reference gene primers gave estimates of nucleated cell counts. The data were produced by immunoSEQ multiplex PCR, yet TCRdb's version contains in-frame clones alone and is incomplete. V and J calls and clone size come straight from that table; D and trimming were deduced from the DNA. The sample lists approximately 170,000 clones; approximately 86% were seen once. This clonotype was sampled from an elderly woman with active or convalescent COVID-19. J is TRBJ1-2 and V is TRBV5-4; TRBD1 matches at 7 bases. Material for sequencing was peripheral blood. CDR3 residues: CASSLAGQNYGYTF. As DNA, the CDR3 is TGTGCCAGCAGCTTGGCGGGACAGAACTATGGCTACACCTTC.